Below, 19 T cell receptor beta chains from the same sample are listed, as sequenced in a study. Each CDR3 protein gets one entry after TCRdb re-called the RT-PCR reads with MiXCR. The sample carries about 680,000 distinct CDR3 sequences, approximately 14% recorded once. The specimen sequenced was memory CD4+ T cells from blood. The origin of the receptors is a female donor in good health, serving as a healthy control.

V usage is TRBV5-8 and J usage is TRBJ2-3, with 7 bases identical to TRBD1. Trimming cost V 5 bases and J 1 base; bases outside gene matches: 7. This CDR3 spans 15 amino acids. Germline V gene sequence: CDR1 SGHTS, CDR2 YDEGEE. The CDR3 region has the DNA TGTGCCAGCAGGGTACAGGGGAAACGCACAGATACGCAGTATTTT. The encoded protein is CASRVQGKRTDTQYF. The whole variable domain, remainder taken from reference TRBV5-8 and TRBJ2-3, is EAGVTQSPTHLIKTRGQQATLRCSPISGHTSVYWYQQALGLGLQFLLWYDEGEERNRGNFPPRFSGRQFPNYSSELNVNALELEDSALYLCASRVQGKRTDTQYFGPGTRLTVL.

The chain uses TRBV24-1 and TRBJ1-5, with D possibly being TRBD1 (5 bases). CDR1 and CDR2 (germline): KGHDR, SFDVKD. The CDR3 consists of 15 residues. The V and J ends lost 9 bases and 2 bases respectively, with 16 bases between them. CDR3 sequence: CATGAKGGGNQPQHF. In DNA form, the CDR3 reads TGTGCCACCGGGGCCAAGGGAGGAGGCAATCAGCCCCAGCATTTT.

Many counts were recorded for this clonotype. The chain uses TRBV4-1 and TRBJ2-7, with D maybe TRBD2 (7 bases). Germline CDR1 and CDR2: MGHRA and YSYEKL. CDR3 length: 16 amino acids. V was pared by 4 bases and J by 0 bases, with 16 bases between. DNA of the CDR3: TGCGCCAGCAGCCGAGCGGGACAATCGAGCTCCTACGAGCAGTACTTC. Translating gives CASSRAGQSSSYEQYF.

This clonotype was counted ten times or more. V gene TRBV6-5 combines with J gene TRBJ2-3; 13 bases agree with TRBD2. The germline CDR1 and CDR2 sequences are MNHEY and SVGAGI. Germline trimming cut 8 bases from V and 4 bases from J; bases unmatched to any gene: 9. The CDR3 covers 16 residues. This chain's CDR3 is CASRDPTSGRPDTQYF. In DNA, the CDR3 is TGTGCCAGCCGGGACCCGACTAGCGGGAGGCCAGATACGCAGTATTTT.

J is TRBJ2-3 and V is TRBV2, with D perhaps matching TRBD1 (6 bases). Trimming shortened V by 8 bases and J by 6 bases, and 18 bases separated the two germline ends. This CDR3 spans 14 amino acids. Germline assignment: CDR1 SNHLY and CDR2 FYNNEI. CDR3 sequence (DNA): TGTGCCAGCGCGGTCCAGGGGCTTACGGATACGCAGTATTTT. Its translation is CASAVQGLTDTQYF.

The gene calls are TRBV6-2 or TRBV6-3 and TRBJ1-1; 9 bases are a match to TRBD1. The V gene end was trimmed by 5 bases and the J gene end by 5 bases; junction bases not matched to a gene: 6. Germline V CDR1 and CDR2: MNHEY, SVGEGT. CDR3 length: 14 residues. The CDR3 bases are TGTGCCAGCAGTCAACAGGGGGCCCAAACTGAAGCTTTCTTT. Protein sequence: CASSQQGAQTEAFF.

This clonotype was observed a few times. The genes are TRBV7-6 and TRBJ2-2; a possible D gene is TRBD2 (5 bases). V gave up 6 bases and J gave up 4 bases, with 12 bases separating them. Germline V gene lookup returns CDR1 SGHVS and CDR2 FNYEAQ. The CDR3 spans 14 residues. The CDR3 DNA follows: TGTGCCAGCAGGGGAGTGGTTGGCACCGGGGAGCTGTTTTTT. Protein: CASRGVVGTGELFF.

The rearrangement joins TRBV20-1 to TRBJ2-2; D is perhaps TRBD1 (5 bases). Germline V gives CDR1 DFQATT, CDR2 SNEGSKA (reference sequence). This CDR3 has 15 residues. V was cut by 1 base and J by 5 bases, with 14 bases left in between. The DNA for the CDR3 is TGCAGTGCTAGAGCCAGGGTTTATTCGACCGGGGAGCTGTTTTTT. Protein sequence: CSARARVYSTGELFF.

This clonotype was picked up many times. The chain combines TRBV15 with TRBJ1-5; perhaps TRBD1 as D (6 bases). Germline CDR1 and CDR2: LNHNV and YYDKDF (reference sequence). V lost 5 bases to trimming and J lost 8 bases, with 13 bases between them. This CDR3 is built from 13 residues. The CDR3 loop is CATSGAPGEPQHF. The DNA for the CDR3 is TGTGCCACCAGCGGGGCTCCAGGGGAGCCCCAGCATTTT.

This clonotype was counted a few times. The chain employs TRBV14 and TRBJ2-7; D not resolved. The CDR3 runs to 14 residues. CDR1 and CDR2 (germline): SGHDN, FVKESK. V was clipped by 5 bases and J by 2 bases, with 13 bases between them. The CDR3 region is CASSRRAWPYEQYF. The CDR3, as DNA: TGTGCCAGCAGCAGACGAGCTTGGCCCTACGAGCAGTACTTC.

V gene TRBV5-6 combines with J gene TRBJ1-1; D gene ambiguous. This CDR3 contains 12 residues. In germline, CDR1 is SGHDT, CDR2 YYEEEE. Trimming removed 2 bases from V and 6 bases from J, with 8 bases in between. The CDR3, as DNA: TGTGCCAGCAGCTTTCAAATGGCTGAAGCTTTCTTT. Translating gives CASSFQMAEAFF.

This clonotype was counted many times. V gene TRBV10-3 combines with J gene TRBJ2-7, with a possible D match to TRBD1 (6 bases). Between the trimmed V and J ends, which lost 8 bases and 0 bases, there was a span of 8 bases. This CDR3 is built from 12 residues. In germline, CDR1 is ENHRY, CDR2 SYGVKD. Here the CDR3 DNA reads TGTGCCATCCGGGACAACTCCTACGAGCAGTACTTC. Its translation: CAIRDNSYEQYF.

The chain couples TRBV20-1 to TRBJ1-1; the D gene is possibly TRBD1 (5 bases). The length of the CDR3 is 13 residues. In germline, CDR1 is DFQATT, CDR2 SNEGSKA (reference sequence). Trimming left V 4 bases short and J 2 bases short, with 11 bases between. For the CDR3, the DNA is TGCAGTGCTACCCGGACATACAACACTGAAGCTTTCTTT. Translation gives CSATRTYNTEAFF.

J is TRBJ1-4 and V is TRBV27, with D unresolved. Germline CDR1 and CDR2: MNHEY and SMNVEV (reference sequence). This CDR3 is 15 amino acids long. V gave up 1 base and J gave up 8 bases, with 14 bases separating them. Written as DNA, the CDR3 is TGTGCCAGCAGTTTATGGAGCTCTAGGAGAGAAAAACTGTTTTTT. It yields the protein CASSLWSSRREKLFF.

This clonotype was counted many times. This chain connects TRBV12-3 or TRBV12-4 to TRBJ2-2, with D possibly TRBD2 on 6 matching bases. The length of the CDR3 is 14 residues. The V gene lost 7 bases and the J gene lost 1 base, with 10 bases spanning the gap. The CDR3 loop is CASTHSGNTGELFF. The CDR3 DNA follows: TGTGCCAGCACCCATAGCGGGAACACCGGGGAGCTGTTTTTT.

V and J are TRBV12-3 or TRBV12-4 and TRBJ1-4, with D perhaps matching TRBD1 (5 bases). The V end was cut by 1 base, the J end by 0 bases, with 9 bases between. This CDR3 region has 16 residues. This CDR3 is CASSLGQLATNEKLFF. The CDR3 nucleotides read TGTGCCAGCAGTTTAGGACAGCTGGCAACTAATGAAAAACTGTTTTTT.

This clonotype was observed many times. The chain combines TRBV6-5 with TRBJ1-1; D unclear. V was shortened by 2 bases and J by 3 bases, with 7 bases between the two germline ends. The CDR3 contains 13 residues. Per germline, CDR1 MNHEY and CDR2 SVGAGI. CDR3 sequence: CASSYNDDTEAFF. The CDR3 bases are TGTGCCAGCAGTTACAACGACGACACTGAAGCTTTCTTT.

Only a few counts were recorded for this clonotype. As DNA, the CDR3 is TGCAGTGCTAGTGGGGCTAGCGGGAGGGCGCGAGAGACCCAGTACTTC. Its protein product is CSASGASGRARETQYF. V usage is TRBV20-1 and J usage is TRBJ2-5, with 12 bases that match TRBD2. With V trimmed by 3 bases and J by 4 bases, 9 bases remained unmatched. CDR3 size: 16 residues. In germline, CDR1 is DFQATT, CDR2 SNEGSKA (reference sequence).

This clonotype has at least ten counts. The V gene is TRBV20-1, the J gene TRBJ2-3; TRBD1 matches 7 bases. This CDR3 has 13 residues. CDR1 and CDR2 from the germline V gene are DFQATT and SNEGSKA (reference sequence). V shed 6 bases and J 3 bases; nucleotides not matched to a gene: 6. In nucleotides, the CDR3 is TGCAGTGCAATCAAGGGGGCTACAGATACGCAGTATTTT. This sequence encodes CSAIKGATDTQYF.